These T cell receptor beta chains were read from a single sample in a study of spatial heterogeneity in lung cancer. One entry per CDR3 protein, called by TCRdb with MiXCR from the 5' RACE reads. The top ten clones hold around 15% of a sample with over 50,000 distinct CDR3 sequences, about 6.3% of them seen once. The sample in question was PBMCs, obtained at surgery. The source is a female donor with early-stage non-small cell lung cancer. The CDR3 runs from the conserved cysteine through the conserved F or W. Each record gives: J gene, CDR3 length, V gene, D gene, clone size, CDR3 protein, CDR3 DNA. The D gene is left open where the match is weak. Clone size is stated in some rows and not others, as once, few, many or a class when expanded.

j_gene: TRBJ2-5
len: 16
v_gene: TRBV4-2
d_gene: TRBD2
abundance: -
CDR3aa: CASSQGSGGNQETQYF
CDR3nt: TGTGCCAGCAGCCAAGGAAGCGGGGGGAACCAAGAGACCCAGTACTTC

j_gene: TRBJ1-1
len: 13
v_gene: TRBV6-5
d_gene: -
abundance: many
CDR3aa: CAIQQRRHTEAFF
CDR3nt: TGTGCCATTCAGCAACGAAGGCACACTGAAGCTTTCTTT

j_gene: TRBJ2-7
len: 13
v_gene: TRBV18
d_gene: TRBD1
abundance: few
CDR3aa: CASSPAQGVEQYF
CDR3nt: TGTGCCAGCTCACCCGCCCAGGGGGTGGAGCAGTACTTC

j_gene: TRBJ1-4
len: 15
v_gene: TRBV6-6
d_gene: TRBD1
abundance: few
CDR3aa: CASSYAGTGGEKLFF
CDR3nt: TGTGCCAGCAGTTACGCCGGGACAGGGGGTGAAAAACTGTTTTTT

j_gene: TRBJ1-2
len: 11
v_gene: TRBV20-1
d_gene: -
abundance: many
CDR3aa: CNYRDIYGYTF
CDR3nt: TGCAATTACCGGGACATCTATGGCTACACCTTC

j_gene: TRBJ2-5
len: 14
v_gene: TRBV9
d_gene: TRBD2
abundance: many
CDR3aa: CASSTGGLQETQYF
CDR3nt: TGTGCCAGCAGCACGGGGGGTTTACAAGAGACCCAGTACTTC

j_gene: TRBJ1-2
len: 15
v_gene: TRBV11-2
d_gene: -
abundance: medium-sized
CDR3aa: CASSFTARAFYGYTF
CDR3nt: TGTGCCAGCAGCTTTACAGCTCGAGCGTTCTATGGCTACACCTTC

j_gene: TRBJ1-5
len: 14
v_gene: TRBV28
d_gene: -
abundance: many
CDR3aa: CASSTTTVNQPQHF
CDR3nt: TGTGCCAGCAGTACCACGACGGTTAATCAGCCCCAGCATTTT

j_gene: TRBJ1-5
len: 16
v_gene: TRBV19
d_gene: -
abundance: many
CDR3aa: CASSAFHGPSNQPQHF
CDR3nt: TGTGCCAGTAGTGCGTTCCATGGCCCTAGCAATCAGCCCCAGCATTTT

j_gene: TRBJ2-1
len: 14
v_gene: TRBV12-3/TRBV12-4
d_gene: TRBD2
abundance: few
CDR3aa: CASSLRLAFGEQFF
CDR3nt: TGTGCCAGCAGTCTACGACTAGCCTTTGGTGAGCAGTTCTTC

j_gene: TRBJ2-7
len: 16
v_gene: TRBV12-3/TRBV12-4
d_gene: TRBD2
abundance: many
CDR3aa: CASSLGGTSPPGEQYF
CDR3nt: TGTGCCAGCAGTTTAGGAGGGACTAGCCCACCGGGGGAGCAGTACTTC

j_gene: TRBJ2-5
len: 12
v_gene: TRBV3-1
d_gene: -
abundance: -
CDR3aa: CASSRLQETQYF
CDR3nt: TGTGCCAGCAGCCGCCTACAAGAGACCCAGTACTTC

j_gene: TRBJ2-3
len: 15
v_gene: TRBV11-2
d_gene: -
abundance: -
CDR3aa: CASSLMAGGTDTQYF
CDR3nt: TGTGCCAGCAGCTTGATGGCAGGGGGCACAGATACGCAGTATTTT

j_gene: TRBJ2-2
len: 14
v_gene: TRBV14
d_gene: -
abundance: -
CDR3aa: CASSQVRNTGELFF
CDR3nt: TGTGCCAGCAGCCAAGTCCGGAACACCGGGGAGCTGTTTTTT

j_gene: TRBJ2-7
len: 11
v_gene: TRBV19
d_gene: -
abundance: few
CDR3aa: CASSNEHEQYF
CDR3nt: TGTGCCAGTAGTAACGAGCACGAGCAGTACTTC

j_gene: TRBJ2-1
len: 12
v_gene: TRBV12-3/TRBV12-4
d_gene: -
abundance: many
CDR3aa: CASSRGGNEQFF
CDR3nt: TGTGCCAGCAGCCGTGGTGGGAATGAGCAGTTCTTC

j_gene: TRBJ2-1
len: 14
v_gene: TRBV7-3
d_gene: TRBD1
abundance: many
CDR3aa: CASSYLTGNNEQFF
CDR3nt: TGTGCCAGCAGTTACCTGACAGGGAACAATGAGCAGTTCTTC

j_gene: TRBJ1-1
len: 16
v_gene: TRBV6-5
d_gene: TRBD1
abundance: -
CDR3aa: CASRRGQGRTYTEAFF
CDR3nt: TGTGCCAGCAGGAGGGGACAGGGGAGGACCTACACTGAAGCTTTCTTT

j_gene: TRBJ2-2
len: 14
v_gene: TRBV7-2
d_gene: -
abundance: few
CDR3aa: CASSSGRGGGELFF
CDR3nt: TGTGCCAGCAGCTCGGGCCGTGGCGGCGGGGAGCTGTTTTTT

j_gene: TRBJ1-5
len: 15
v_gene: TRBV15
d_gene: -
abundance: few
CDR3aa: CATSRVGGLRGPQHF
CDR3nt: TGTGCCACCAGCAGAGTGGGAGGCTTGAGGGGGCCCCAGCATTTT

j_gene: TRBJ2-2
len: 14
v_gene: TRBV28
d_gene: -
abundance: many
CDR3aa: CASSLGSNTGELFF
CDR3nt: TGTGCCAGCAGTTTAGGCTCGAACACCGGGGAGCTGTTTTTT

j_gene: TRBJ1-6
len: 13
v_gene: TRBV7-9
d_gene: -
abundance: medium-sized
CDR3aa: CASSRQDNSPLHF
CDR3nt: TGTGCCAGCAGTCGACAGGATAATTCACCCCTCCACTTT

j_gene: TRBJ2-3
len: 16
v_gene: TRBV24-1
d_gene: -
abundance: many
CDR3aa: CATGGSGDLSTDTQYF
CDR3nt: TGTGCCACGGGGGGCTCTGGAGACCTTTCGACAGATACGCAGTATTTT

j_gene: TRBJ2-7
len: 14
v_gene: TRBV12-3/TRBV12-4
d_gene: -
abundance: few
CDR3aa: CASSFRGRPYEQYF
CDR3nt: TGTGCCAGCAGTTTTAGGGGGAGGCCCTACGAGCAGTACTTC

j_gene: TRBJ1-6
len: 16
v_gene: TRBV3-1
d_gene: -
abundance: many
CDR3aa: CASSQDLGGRNSPLHF
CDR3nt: TGTGCCAGCAGCCAAGATCTCGGGGGAAGGAATTCACCCCTCCACTTT

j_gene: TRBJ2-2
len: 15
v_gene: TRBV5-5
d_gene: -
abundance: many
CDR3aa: CASSLGRVNTGELFF
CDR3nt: TGTGCCAGCAGCTTGGGGAGGGTGAACACCGGGGAGCTGTTTTTT

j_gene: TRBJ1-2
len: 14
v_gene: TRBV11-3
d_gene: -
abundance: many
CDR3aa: CASSLVRTDPRSTF
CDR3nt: TGTGCCAGCAGCTTAGTTCGGACGGACCCCCGATCCACCTTC

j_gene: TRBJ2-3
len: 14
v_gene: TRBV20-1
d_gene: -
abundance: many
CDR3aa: CSAWVAGNTDTQYF
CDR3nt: TGCAGTGCTTGGGTGGCGGGGAACACAGATACGCAGTATTTT

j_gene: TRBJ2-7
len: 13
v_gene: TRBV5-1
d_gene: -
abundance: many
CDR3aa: CASSLDLTYEQYF
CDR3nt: TGCGCCAGCAGCTTGGACCTCACCTACGAGCAGTACTTC